The present T cell receptor beta chain was sequenced within a study of T cells in Graves' hyperthyroidism and ophthalmopathy. This clonotype was counted ten times or more. The antigen is unknown. RNA transcripts yielded amplified TCR beta CDR3 regions. First-round RT-PCR of the TCR CDR3 relied on the HTBI primer set. One entry per CDR3 protein results from TCRdb running MiXCR on the multiplex PCR reads. The table includes some 320,000 distinct CDR3 sequences, roughly 15% detected once. This CDR3 is built from 14 residues. After removal of 7 bases from V and 1 base from J, the junction contained 3 bases not matched to a gene. CDR1 and CDR2 (germline): SNHLY, FYNNEI. Findings and limits, study-wide: Researchers found most expanded thyroid clonotypes above 0.001 in blood as well.

The chain carries TRBV2 and TRBJ2-7, with 11 positions matching TRBD2. The sequencing sample was made of blood. This TCR came from a woman between 40 and 50 years old with Graves' ophthalmopathy. The CDR3 loop is CASTASGRSYEQYF. CDR3 coding DNA: TGTGCCAGCACCGCTAGCGGGAGGTCCTACGAGCAGTACTTC.